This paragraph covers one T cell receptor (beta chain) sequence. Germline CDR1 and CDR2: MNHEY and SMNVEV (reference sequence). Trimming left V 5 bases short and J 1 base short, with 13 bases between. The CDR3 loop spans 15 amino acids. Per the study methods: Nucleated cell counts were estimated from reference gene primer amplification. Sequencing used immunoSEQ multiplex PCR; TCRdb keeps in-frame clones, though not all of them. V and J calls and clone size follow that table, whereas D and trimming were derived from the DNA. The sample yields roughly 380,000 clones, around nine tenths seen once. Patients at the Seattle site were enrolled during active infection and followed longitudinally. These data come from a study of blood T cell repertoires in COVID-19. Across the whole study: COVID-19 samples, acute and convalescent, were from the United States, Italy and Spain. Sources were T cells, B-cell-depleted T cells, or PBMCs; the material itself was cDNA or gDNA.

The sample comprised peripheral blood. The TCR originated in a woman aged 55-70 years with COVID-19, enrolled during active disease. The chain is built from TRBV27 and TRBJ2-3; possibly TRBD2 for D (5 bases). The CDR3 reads CASSLSRAGTDTQYF. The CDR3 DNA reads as TGTGCCAGCAGTCTTAGTAGAGCGGGCACAGATACGCAGTATTTT.